This TCR beta chain was captured by sequencing in a study of OX40 agonist ivuxolimab in advanced cancers. Across the whole study: Patients got intravenous ivuxolimab at 0.01 to 10 mg/kg every 2 weeks. The study's findings and limits: Among T cells, CD8+ cells averaged more expanded clones than CD4+ cells.

The junction had 10 bases not matched to a gene; V was cut back by 6 bases and J by 5 bases. The CDR3 loop spans 15 amino acids. Germline V gives CDR1 MNHEY, CDR2 SVGAGI. TCRdb keeps only in-frame clones here, not all; method: immunoSEQ multiplex PCR. Among 70,000 to 95,000 clones listed, 80% to 90% were seen once. As to this clone: What it binds is not known.

The investigators sampled blood at baseline, at cycle 4 day 1, and at cycle 7 day 1. The chain combines TRBV6-5 with TRBJ2-7; 10 bases align to TRBD1. Here the sequenced sample was CD4+ or CD8+ T cells sorted from blood, taken in a trial of the OX40 agonist ivuxolimab. This receptor was taken from an adult with an advanced solid tumor such as melanoma, head and neck, liver or kidney cancer. The CDR3 reads CASSRGGQGFNEQYF. The CDR3 nucleotides read TGTGCCAGCAGCCGAGGGGGACAGGGGTTCAACGAGCAGTACTTC.